This T cell receptor (beta chain) was obtained from a study of Graves' ophthalmopathy and Graves' hyperthyroidism. Study information: At the time of initial diagnosis and before any treatment, peripheral blood was collected.

Study conclusions and caveats: The model flagged ophthalmopathy progression at 55% to 71% sensitivity and 72% to 75% specificity. In blood, most expanded thyroid clonotypes above 0.001 frequency were also detected.

Transcripts of RNA were the source for amplifying TCR beta CDR3 regions. Following a first-round RT-PCR that used HTBI primers, a second-round multiplex PCR was carried out. Using its own MiXCR run on the multiplex PCR reads, TCRdb lists one record per CDR3 protein. Among hundreds of thousands of distinct CDR3 sequences listed, roughly 14% were seen once. The study enrolled ophthalmopathy donors with moderate-to-severe activity, CAS ≥3, NOSPECS ≥4 and duration under 3 months. The sample holds many counts of this clonotype. Its antigen is still unknown. With 7 bases clipped from V and 0 bases from J, the junction kept 6 bases outside the gene matches. The germline CDR1 and CDR2 sequences are MDHEN and SYDVKM. The CDR3 runs 15 residues.

Sequencing used blood. This chain uses TRBV28 with TRBJ1-5, with 7 bases matching TRBD1. The clonotype was recovered from a woman in her twenties or thirties with Graves' ophthalmopathy. Written as DNA, the CDR3 is TGTGCCAGCACCCGACAGGGTTATAGCAATCAGCCCCAGCATTTT. Encoded protein: CASTRQGYSNQPQHF.